The entry below describes one TCR beta chain. What it binds is not known. This sample was taken from a study of response to subunit inactivated influenza vaccine. Broader study findings: Researchers suggested that each seasonal influenza vaccination recruits few new T cells.

This CDR3 is built from 14 residues. CDR1 is ENHRY, CDR2 SYGVKD, per germline. Trimming left V 9 bases short and J 5 bases short, with 18 bases between. Using its own MiXCR run on the RT-PCR reads, TCRdb lists one record per CDR3 protein. Among hundreds of thousands of distinct CDR3 sequences, 13% to 15% were seen once, and the ten largest hold about 7.4%. This sequence was found in a man aged 50-60 years who received an inactivated influenza vaccine. The specimen comprised PBMCs from blood, sampled approximately 15 days before vaccination. This rearrangement joins TRBV10-3 to TRBJ2-3; D might be TRBD1 (6 bases). The DNA of the CDR3 is TGTGCCATTGCCGGACAGCGTTCCAAAGATACGCAGTATTTT. This sequence encodes CAIAGQRSKDTQYF.